This T cell receptor (beta chain) was identified in a study of OX40 agonist ivuxolimab in advanced cancers. This CDR3 has 17 amino acids. Germline loops: CDR1 MDHEN, CDR2 SYDVKM. The ends lost 7 bases at V and 8 bases at J; junction bases unmatched: 17. This clone was recorded only once. TCRdb keeps only in-frame clones here, not all; method: immunoSEQ multiplex PCR. The sample yields approximately 50,000 clones, about 93% seen once. This clonotype was obtained from an adult with an advanced solid tumor such as melanoma, head and neck, liver or kidney cancer. This rearrangement joins TRBV28 to TRBJ2-1, with 10 bases aligning to TRBD2. The specimen was CD4+ or CD8+ T cells sorted from blood, collected in a trial of the OX40 agonist ivuxolimab. CDR3 DNA sequence: TGTGCCAGCACCTACTCAGCGGGAGGGAACCTTATGGATGAGCAGTTCTTC. Translated: CASTYSAGGNLMDEQFF.